Given below is one T cell receptor beta chain in context. Germline lookup yields CDR1 LGHDT and CDR2 YNNKEL (reference sequence). CDR3 size: 12 residues. Trimming cost V 3 bases and J 8 bases, with 10 bases left between them. These data originate in a study of blood T cell repertoires in COVID-19. TCRdb's table, derived via immunoSEQ multiplex PCR, lists solely in-frame clones and lacks some. In the table there are about 33,000 clones, approximately 81% of which are singletons. The TCR was taken from a man older than 75 with acute or convalescent COVID-19. What was sequenced was peripheral blood. This chain joins TRBV3-1 (or the pseudogene TRBV3-2) and TRBJ1-2; no clear D gene. The CDR3 DNA reads TGTGCCAGCAGCCAGCAGAGAGGGGGCTACACCTTC. This codes for CASSQQRGGYTF.